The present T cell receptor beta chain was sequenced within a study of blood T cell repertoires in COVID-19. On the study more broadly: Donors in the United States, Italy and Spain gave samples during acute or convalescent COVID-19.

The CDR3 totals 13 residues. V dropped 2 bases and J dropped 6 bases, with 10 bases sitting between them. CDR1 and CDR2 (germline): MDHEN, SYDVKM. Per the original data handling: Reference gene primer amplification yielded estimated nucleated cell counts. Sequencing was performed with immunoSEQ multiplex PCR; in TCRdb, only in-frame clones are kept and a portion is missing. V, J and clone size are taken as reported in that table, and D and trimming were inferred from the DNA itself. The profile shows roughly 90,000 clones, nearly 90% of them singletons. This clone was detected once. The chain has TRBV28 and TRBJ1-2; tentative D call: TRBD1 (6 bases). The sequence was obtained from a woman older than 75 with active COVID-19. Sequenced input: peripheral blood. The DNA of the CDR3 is TGTGCCAGCAGTTTAGGGGGCCTCGATGGCTACACCTTC. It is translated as CASSLGGLDGYTF.